This entry lists 10 T cell receptor beta chains sequenced from one sample in a study of shared clonotypes between healthy human individuals. Sequenced by immunoSEQ multiplex PCR; TCRdb stores in-frame clones only, minus some. Of about 960,000 clones in the sample, around 80% are singletons; the top ten hold about 1.5%. Sequenced: memory CD4+ T cells sorted from blood. The subset was: CD45RA-negative fraction. These receptors were obtained from a man aged 18-30 years in good health.

As to this clone: Additional DNA sequences in this sample encode the identical CDR3. The CDR3 loop is CAWSVGGADTQYF. The CDR3 DNA is TGTGCCTGGAGTGTAGGGGGCGCAGATACGCAGTATTTT. The chain has TRBV30 and TRBJ2-3; 7 bases line up with TRBD1. Trimming at V came to 0 bases and at J to 4 bases, leaving 1 base not matched to a gene. Germline V gene data show CDR1 as GTSNPN and CDR2 as SVGIG (reference sequence). This CDR3 has 13 residues.

V and J are TRBV10-3 and TRBJ2-2; TRBD2 matches at 8 bases. This CDR3 is 17 amino acids long. Germline V lookup: CDR1 ENHRY, CDR2 SYGVKD. With 5 bases clipped from V and 0 bases from J, the junction kept 8 bases outside the gene matches. The CDR3 here is CAISPTSGSPNTGELFF. The CDR3 DNA reads as TGTGCCATCAGTCCTACTAGCGGAAGCCCGAACACCGGGGAGCTGTTTTTT.

The chain employs TRBV7-2 and TRBJ1-3, with TRBD1 as a possible D gene (6 bases). The germline V gene has CDR1 SGHTA and CDR2 FQGNSA. V lost 5 bases, J lost 0 bases, and 14 bases lay in between. The CDR3 covers 16 residues. CDR3 amino acids: CASSDRTADSGNTIYF. The CDR3 coding sequence is TGTGCCAGCAGCGACCGGACAGCGGACTCTGGAAACACCATATATTTT.

This clone was seen just once. The chain uses TRBV2 and TRBJ2-7, with 7 positions matching TRBD2. The CDR3 consists of 13 residues. V trimming: 11 bases; J trimming: 5 bases; junction bases outside the gene matches: 12. Germline CDR1 SNHLY, CDR2 FYNNEI. The DNA for the CDR3 is TGTGCCTCAATGCGGGGGACGTCCAACGAGCAGTACTTC. It codes for CASMRGTSNEQYF.

The rearrangement links TRBV28 to TRBJ1-1, with D perhaps TRBD1 (5 bases). The CDR3 sequence is 14 residues long. Germline CDR1 reads MDHEN; CDR2 reads SYDVKM. Trimming took 6 bases from V and 2 from J, leaving 13 bases between them. The CDR3 reads CASSPGTDNTEAFF. The DNA of the CDR3 is TGTGCCAGCAGCCCTGGGACGGATAACACTGAAGCTTTCTTT.

V usage is TRBV11-2 and J usage is TRBJ1-4; a weak D match, TRBD1 (6 bases). V lost 0 bases, J lost 8 bases, and 16 bases lay in between. In germline, CDR1 is SGHAT, CDR2 FQNNGV. The CDR3 has 16 amino acids. The chain's CDR3 is CASSLDLGQGGEKLFF. In DNA, the CDR3 is TGTGCCAGCAGCTTAGATCTCGGACAAGGGGGAGAAAAACTGTTTTTT.

V gene TRBV6-1 combines with J gene TRBJ2-3, with TRBD2 identical over 7 bases. Unmatched junction bases numbered 5, after V lost 3 bases and J lost 2 bases. Looked up from germline, CDR1 is MNHNS and CDR2 is SASEGT. The CDR3 spans 15 residues. The CDR3 reads CASSETSFATDTQYF. The DNA of the CDR3 is TGTGCCAGCAGTGAGACTAGCTTTGCCACAGATACGCAGTATTTT.

V and J are TRBV4-3 and TRBJ2-1; TRBD2 matches 12 bases. Germline CDR1 LGHNA, CDR2 YSLEER. Germline trimming cut 1 base from V and 8 bases from J; bases unmatched to any gene: 6. The CDR3 sequence is 16 residues long. CDR3: CASSQGTSGKLHEQFF. In nucleotides, the CDR3 is TGCGCCAGCAGCCAAGGGACTAGCGGGAAACTCCATGAGCAGTTCTTC.

The table lists this clone with many counts. The same CDR3 is also encoded by other DNA sequences in this sample. The chain joins TRBV11-3 to TRBJ1-6; the D gene is possibly TRBD1 (5 bases). This CDR3 is 14 amino acids long. V was shortened by 1 base and J by 8 bases, with 9 bases between the two germline ends. Germline V CDR1 and CDR2: SGHNT, YENEEA. CDR3 nucleotides: TGTGCCAGCAGCTTAGGGGGAGGGGATTCACCCCTCCACTTT. Protein product: CASSLGGGDSPLHF.

The V call is TRBV5-1, the J call TRBJ2-5; no definite D call. Looked up from germline, CDR1 is SGHRS and CDR2 is YFSETQ. V lost 7 bases to trimming and J lost 1 base, with 8 bases between them. The CDR3 runs to 12 residues. In DNA, the CDR3 is TGCGCCAGCGGCAAAACCCAAGAGACCCAGTACTTC. Translated, it gives CASGKTQETQYF.